This TCR beta chain derives from a study of blood T cells in healthy people across ages (dated by TCRdb to the mid-2010s). The study in broad terms: In model experiments, template switching captured about one uniquely barcoded TCR beta cDNA molecule for every two T cells. Age-related changes in TCR beta repertoire diversity were measured in the study by deep sequencing normalized with unique cDNA molecular identifiers. Donors were grouped into four age groups: young (average roughly 17 years), middle-aged (39), aged (roughly 62) and long-lived (over 80). Donors of different ages were randomly distributed across sequencing lanes to avoid experimental bias. Using the same blood draw, the study looked at two additional independent replicas of 1 million unique cDNA reads for two donors, one aged 18 to 30 and the other aged 80 or older. On the study overall, not on this receptor specifically: Because the CMV infection status of the donors was unknown, age-related changes in expanded clonotypes may potentially have been confounded. As age increased, observed TCR beta diversity per million T cells dropped in a roughly linear way, and a significant reduction was already evident by age 40. There was a strong correlation between observed TCR beta diversity and the percentage of naive T cells measured by flow cytometry. Estimates of total diversity based on one million sequenced T cells were considered lower bounds and underestimates. Conclusive comparison of naive and antigen-experienced compartments was prevented by the profiling of bulk unsorted PBMCs. Compared with the aged group, the long-lived group had more naive CD4+ T cells, fewer expanded clones and increased TCR diversity, a pattern suggesting age selection.

The donors were around 39 Caucasian individuals from Russia, aged 6 to 90 years, who were systemically healthy. Roughly 9.5 milliliters of peripheral blood were drawn from each donor into EDTA-treated Vacutainer tubes. PBMCs were isolated by Ficoll-Paque density-gradient centrifugation, with at least 6.5 million obtained per sample. Total RNA, at least 6 micrograms per sample, was extracted from PBMCs with Trizol reagent. The percentages of naive CD45RAhigh/CD27high T cells were determined by flow cytometry on a PBMC aliquot from every donor. Ends trimmed: V by 3 bases, J by 5 bases; bases unmatched to a gene: 7. From its cysteine to its phenylalanine, the CDR3 spans 15 amino acids. The sequence is cut down to CDR3 DNA, 45 bases in frame from base 1. The library was generated by 5' RACE. Instrument used: Illumina HiSeq 2500. A second PCR of roughly 7 to 11 cycles was performed with a sample-barcoded 5' primer and a J-beta primer mix. A unique molecular identifier was introduced onto each TCR beta cDNA molecule by a template-switch 5' adaptor carrying 12 random nucleotides. Each sample yielded at least 2.5 million CDR3-containing paired-end reads. All of the RNA was converted into first-strand cDNA using the Mint cDNA synthesis kit, with a TRBC-specific oligonucleotide serving as the primer. Following uracil-DNA glycosylase treatment, a first 18-cycle PCR with universal primers M1SS and BC2_uni_R was performed on all cDNA. The authors' pipeline ran thus. For normalization, 1 million high-quality reads, each with a distinct molecular identifier, were randomly selected from each sample. Instead of being binned into consensus sequences, reads with shared molecular identifiers were discarded. MiTCR, set to a Q25 quality threshold and the strictest error-elimination algorithm, was used for CDR3 identification, clonotype clustering and error correction. A nonparametric unseen species model with Euler transformation was used to estimate lower-bound total TCR beta diversity. TCRdb's own reprocessing of the public reads used fastp at Q25 and MiXCR and kept productive beta chains. Each CDR3 protein gets just one entry, which takes the most common genes and DNA from the rows behind it. These V and J calls rely on TCRdb rather than the paper's analysis. The sample records 710,000 or so distinct CDR3 sequences, roughly 32% of which are singletons. Jointly, the top ten make up less than 20% of the sample.

In its sample, this clonotype was seen many times. Its antigen is currently not known. The sample holds no much larger clone one base away, and base qualities are not on file. The TCR comes from an elderly woman in good health. Donor details come from another sample of the same person, matched by shared clones. The sequenced material came from blood. The chain links TRBV12-3 or TRBV12-4 with TRBJ2-7; TRBD2 matches 10 bases in the middle. The sequenced DNA is TGTGCCAGCAGTTTTAGGACTAGCGGTTCCGACGAGCAGTACTTC. Translated, this is CASSFRTSGSDEQYF.